This T cell receptor (beta chain) was retrieved from a study of T cell repertoires in cytomegalovirus infection. As regards this clonotype: The antigen is undetermined.

J lost 7 bases, V lost 5 bases, and 6 bases had no gene match. Looked up from germline, CDR1 is SGHTA and CDR2 is FQGNSA. CDR3 size: 15 residues. TCRdb itself ran the reads through MiXCR, one entry per CDR3 protein. The sample shows a few hundred thousand distinct CDR3 sequences, 40% of them seen only once. The rearrangement joins TRBV7-2 to TRBJ2-3, with 13 positions matching TRBD2. This specimen consisted of cultured PBMCs, obtained from culture after CMV antigen stimulation. This clonotype was obtained from a human donor in good health (CMV status not recorded). Some clones in this sample may be carry-over from other donors' samples. The CDR3 reads CASSTRTSGSNTQYF. The CDR3 DNA sequence: TGTGCCAGCAGCACCCGGACTAGCGGGAGTAATACGCAGTATTTT.